Listed below are T cell receptor beta chains from one sample, sequenced in a study of T cells after yellow fever vaccination. From the 5' RACE reads, TCRdb called clonotypes with MiXCR, one entry per CDR3 protein. The sample includes around 320,000 distinct CDR3 sequences, around 4.3% of them seen just once. This material consisted of PBMCs, taken 15 days after the yellow fever booster vaccination. These receptors were collected from a man younger than 35 who received the YFV17D yellow fever vaccine. Each CDR3 is given without its conserved first and last residue. For some rows the clone size is stated as once, few or many, or as a class when expanded; others skip it.

J: TRBJ1-1; V: TRBV20-1; size: few; CDR3: SAPTGAATEAF
J: TRBJ1-2; V: TRBV5-1; size: many; CDR3: ASSLDVAGYT
J: TRBJ2-1; V: TRBV7-9; size: few; CDR3: ASSLSVVEQF
J: TRBJ2-1; V: TRBV2; size: NA; CDR3: ASSEEQARFSSEQF
J: TRBJ2-1; V: TRBV27; size: many; CDR3: ASSLWGVGSEQF
J: TRBJ1-4; V: TRBV5-1; size: NA; CDR3: ASSGDEKLF
J: TRBJ1-6; V: TRBV4-3; size: many; CDR3: ASSQQWQENSPLH
J: TRBJ1-5; V: TRBV15; size: NA; CDR3: ATSRDRQGGNQPQH
J: TRBJ1-6; V: TRBV12-3/TRBV12-4; size: many; CDR3: ASRDRVSPLH
J: TRBJ2-1; V: TRBV20-1; size: NA; CDR3: SAIPGGRNEQF
J: TRBJ2-1; V: TRBV6-7; size: many; CDR3: ASSYSNKGAQASETPSEQF
J: TRBJ2-2; V: TRBV29-1; size: many; CDR3: SVENSNTGELF
J: TRBJ2-3; V: TRBV5-1; size: many; CDR3: ASSSSGPRTDTQY
J: TRBJ1-2; V: TRBV9; size: many; CDR3: ASSTLPPAHYGYT
J: TRBJ2-5; V: TRBV5-1; size: NA; CDR3: ASSGDWEETQY
J: TRBJ2-1; V: TRBV6-5; size: many; CDR3: ASRHRDRGYNEQF
J: TRBJ2-3; V: TRBV5-6; size: few; CDR3: ASSSGLDASTDTQY
J: TRBJ2-5; V: TRBV29-1; size: few; CDR3: SVGTRLAGVQETQY
J: TRBJ2-7; V: TRBV11-2; size: NA; CDR3: ASSLWYEQY
J: TRBJ1-3; V: TRBV20-1; size: many; CDR3: SARDTGNTIY
J: TRBJ1-4; V: TRBV5-1; size: few; CDR3: ASSLKAGDEKLF
J: TRBJ1-4; V: TRBV20-1; size: NA; CDR3: SASQPNEKLF
J: TRBJ2-3; V: TRBV12-3/TRBV12-4; size: many; CDR3: ASSPQGVSTDTQY
J: TRBJ1-4; V: TRBV5-1; size: many; CDR3: ASSSQGAVNEKLF
J: TRBJ1-1; V: TRBV7-8; size: NA; CDR3: ASSLVATEAF
J: TRBJ2-7; V: TRBV29-1; size: NA; CDR3: SVGQGAHYEQY